This T cell receptor beta chain stems from a study of blood T cell repertoires in COVID-19. Clinical history as reported by participants underpinned cohort assignment. Sequencing was performed with immunoSEQ multiplex PCR; in TCRdb, only in-frame clones are kept and a portion is missing. The profile shows 250,000 or so clones, 70% to 85% of them singletons. This CDR3 comprises 18 residues. Looked up from germline, CDR1 is KGHSH and CDR2 is LQKENI. J lost 0 bases, V lost 3 bases, and 10 bases had no gene match. This clonotype was obtained from a man aged 60 to 75 who had recovered from COVID-19. Sequencing was performed on PBMCs or T cells enriched from blood (not recorded which). The V call is TRBV18, the J call TRBJ1-4, with 7 nucleotides matching TRBD1. CDR3: CASSPETGLFATNEKLFF. The CDR3 DNA reads as TGTGCCAGCTCACCCGAGACAGGGCTCTTCGCAACTAATGAAAAACTGTTTTTT.